This record concerns one T cell receptor beta chain sequence. The data were taken from a study of blood T cell repertoires in COVID-19. Germline V CDR1 and CDR2: SGHTA, FQGNSA. The CDR3 is made up of 16 amino acids. V shed 1 base and J shed 0 bases, with 10 bases lying between them. Authors' methods: By means of reference gene primer amplification, nucleated cell counts were estimated. Assay used: immunoSEQ multiplex PCR; TCRdb lists only in-frame clones, some missing. The D gene and trimming were derived from the DNA, and the V and J assignments and clone size from that table. The sample shows under 200,000 clones, around 80% of them seen only once. Participant age was roughly 18 to 90 years, and participants resided in fewer than 25 US areas.

Input material: PBMCs or T cells enriched from blood (not recorded which). The chain carries TRBV7-2 and TRBJ2-1, with a tentative D call TRBD2 (6 bases). The receptor was derived from a woman in her fifties or sixties in a cohort exposed to, infected with or recovered from COVID-19 (not recorded which). The CDR3 nucleotides read TGTGCCAGCAGCTTAGTAGCGGCGAGCTCCTACAATGAGCAGTTCTTC. This codes for CASSLVAASSYNEQFF.